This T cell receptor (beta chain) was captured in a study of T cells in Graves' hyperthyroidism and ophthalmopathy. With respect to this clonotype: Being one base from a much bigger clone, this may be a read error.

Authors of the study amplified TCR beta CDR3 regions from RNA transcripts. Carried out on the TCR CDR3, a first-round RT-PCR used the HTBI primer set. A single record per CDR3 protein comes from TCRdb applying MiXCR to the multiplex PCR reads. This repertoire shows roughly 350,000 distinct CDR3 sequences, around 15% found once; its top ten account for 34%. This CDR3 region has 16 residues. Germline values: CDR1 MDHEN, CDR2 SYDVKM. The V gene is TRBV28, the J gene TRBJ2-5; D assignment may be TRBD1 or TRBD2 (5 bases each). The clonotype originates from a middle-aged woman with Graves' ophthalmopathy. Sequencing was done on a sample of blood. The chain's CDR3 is CAGSWGRQDRQETQYF. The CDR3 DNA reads TGTGCCGGCAGTTGGGGACGACAAGACCGGCAAGAGACCCAGTACTTC.